Below, 11 T cell receptor beta chains from the same sample are listed, as sequenced in a study of cytomegalovirus exposure and HLA in healthy donors. Amplification used 60 Vbeta primers and 13 Jbeta primers. Repertoires were generated with immunoSEQ multiplex PCR, while TCRdb's copy carries only in-frame clones and drops some. The table includes fewer than 250,000 clones, around 75% detected once. The source material was PBMCs. These receptors all come from a woman in her 30s in good health and CMV-seropositive.

The chain is built from TRBV7-6 and TRBJ2-7; 7 bases agree with TRBD2. The CDR3 runs to 14 residues. Trimming removed 3 bases from V and 0 bases from J; junction bases left unmatched: 2. The germline CDR1 and CDR2 sequences are SGHVS and FNYEAQ. The CDR3 DNA is TGTGCCAGCAGCTTGGAGCGGGACTCCTACGAGCAGTACTTC. Translated, it gives CASSLERDSYEQYF.

The V call is TRBV9, the J call TRBJ1-1; D gene uncertain. CDR1 and CDR2 (germline): SGDLS, YYNGEE. Trimming stripped 4 bases from V and 3 bases from J, with 10 bases between. The CDR3 consists of 13 residues. The DNA of the CDR3 is TGTGCCAGCAGCTCCGGACTGTACACTGAAGCTTTCTTT. It codes for CASSSGLYTEAFF.

This clone was seen a few times. The chain uses TRBV6-1 and TRBJ1-4; D is unclear. The CDR3 has 15 residues. V was pared by 2 bases and J by 0 bases, with 7 bases between. CDR1 and CDR2 (germline): MNHNS, SASEGT. The CDR3 DNA sequence: TGTGCCAGCAGTGAAAGACGGGCAACTAATGAAAAACTGTTTTTT. It is translated as CASSERRATNEKLFF.

The V and J genes are TRBV14 and TRBJ2-1, with no clear D. CDR3 length equals 20 residues. V dropped 1 base and J dropped 0 bases, with 22 bases sitting between them. The germline gives CDR1 SGHDN, CDR2 FVKESK. The CDR3 loop reads CASSQGLKIPLRSSYNEQFF. DNA for the CDR3: TGTGCCAGCAGCCAAGGACTCAAGATTCCCCTTCGCAGCTCCTACAATGAGCAGTTCTTC.

This clone has a handful of counts. The rearrangement uses TRBV5-6 and TRBJ2-7; D not certain. Germline CDR1 is SGHDT and CDR2 is YYEEEE. The V end lost 3 bases, the J end lost 0 bases, and 10 bases lay between the germline ends. This CDR3 has 14 amino acids. CDR3 region: CASSYQVSSYEQYF. The CDR3 nucleotides read TGTGCCAGCAGCTATCAGGTGAGCTCCTACGAGCAGTACTTC.

The chain uses TRBV7-2 and TRBJ1-5; no clear D. The length of the CDR3 is 14 residues. V was trimmed by 1 base and J by 3 bases, leaving 7 bases between them. The V gene's germline CDR1 is SGHTA and CDR2 FQGNSA. CDR3: CASSLVTLNQPQHF. The CDR3 nucleotides are TGTGCCAGCAGCTTAGTGACACTCAATCAGCCCCAGCATTTT.

This chain uses TRBV28 with TRBJ2-5, with 10 bases identical to TRBD1. This CDR3 has 15 amino acids. Germline trimming cut 6 bases from V and 7 bases from J; bases unmatched to any gene: 11. From germline, CDR1 is MDHEN and CDR2 SYDVKM. Here the CDR3 DNA reads TGTGCCAGCAGCCCCCGGACAGGGGGAGAGGCGACCCAGTACTTC. Translating gives CASSPRTGGEATQYF.

V usage is TRBV19 and J usage is TRBJ2-1; TRBD2 aligns across 12 bases. Germline loops: CDR1 LNHDA, CDR2 SQIVND (reference sequence). The ends lost 6 bases at V and 9 bases at J; junction bases unmatched: 6. This CDR3 has 14 residues. The chain's CDR3 is CASSLAGGPSEQFF. The DNA of the CDR3 is TGTGCCAGTAGCCTAGCGGGAGGGCCGAGTGAGCAGTTCTTC.

The chain has TRBV28 and TRBJ1-1; TRBD1 agrees at 8 bases. CDR3 length: 12 amino acids. Losses at the gene ends were 9 bases for V and 4 bases for J; bases not matched to a gene: 4. Germline V gene lookup returns CDR1 MDHEN and CDR2 SYDVKM. CDR3 in amino acids: CASWTGSTEAFF. The CDR3 bases are TGTGCCAGTTGGACAGGGAGCACTGAAGCTTTCTTT.

V gene TRBV4-1 combines with J gene TRBJ1-1, with TRBD1 identical over 7 bases. Germline V gives CDR1 MGHRA, CDR2 YSYEKL. The CDR3 runs 16 residues. V was pared by 3 bases and J by 6 bases, with 13 bases of the junction left unmatched. CDR3: CASSQGQQMVGAEAFF. CDR3 DNA sequence: TGCGCCAGCAGCCAGGGACAGCAGATGGTTGGCGCTGAAGCTTTCTTT.

The rearrangement uses TRBV28 and TRBJ1-1; maybe TRBD1 (6 bases). V was cut by 2 bases and J by 1 base, with 23 bases left in between. The CDR3 length is 19 residues. Germline lookup yields CDR1 MDHEN and CDR2 SYDVKM. The CDR3 nucleotides read TGTGCCAGCAGTTTAAACTACCGGACAGATACTATTACGAACACTGAAGCTTTCTTT. This gives the protein CASSLNYRTDTITNTEAFF. Full variable domain (outside the CDR3, taken from reference TRBV28 and TRBJ1-1): DVKVTQSSRYLVKRTGEKVFLECVQDMDHENMFWYRQDPGLGLRLIYFSYDVKMKEKGDIPEGYSVSREKKERFSLILESASTNQTSMYLCASSLNYRTDTITNTEAFFGQGTRLTVV.